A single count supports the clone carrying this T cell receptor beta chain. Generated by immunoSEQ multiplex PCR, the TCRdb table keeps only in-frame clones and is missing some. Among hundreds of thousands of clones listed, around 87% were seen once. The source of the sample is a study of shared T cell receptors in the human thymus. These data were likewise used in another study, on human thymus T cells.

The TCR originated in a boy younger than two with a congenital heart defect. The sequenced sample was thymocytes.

Here the CDR3 reads CASSVGLGKGETQYF. The CDR3 nucleotides are TGTGCCAGCAGCGTCGGACTTGGAAAAGGGGAGACCCAGTACTTC. The chain uses TRBV2 and TRBJ2-5; D is possibly TRBD2 (5 bases). CDR1 SNHLY and CDR2 FYNNEI come from the germline V gene. The CDR3 is made up of 15 amino acids. V was cut by 6 bases and J by 5 bases, with 19 bases left in between. The full variable domain, its missing parts supplied by reference TRBV2 and TRBJ2-5, is EPEVTQTPSHQVTQMGQEVILRCVPISNHLYFYWYRQILGQKVEFLVSFYNNEISEKSEIFDDQFSVERPDGSNFTLKIRSTKLEDSAMYFCASSVGLGKGETQYFGPGTRLLVL.